One sample yielded the 23 T cell receptor beta chains listed below, sequenced in a study of Graves' ophthalmopathy and Graves' hyperthyroidism. Researchers took RNA transcripts and amplified TCR beta CDR3 regions from them. Investigators did first-round RT-PCR with HTBI primers, then second-round multiplex PCR. TCRdb passed the multiplex PCR reads through MiXCR, listing each CDR3 protein once. Here the sample spans 900,000 to 1,200,000 distinct CDR3 sequences, around a third being singletons. The sequenced material came from peripheral blood or thyroid tissue (not recorded which). The source of these receptors is an adult man with Graves' hyperthyroidism.

The V call is TRBV10-3, the J call TRBJ1-1; 8 bases are a match to TRBD1. Unmatched junction bases numbered 8, after V lost 5 bases and J lost 3 bases. Germline CDR1 is ENHRY and CDR2 is SYGVKD. The CDR3 length is 15 residues. CDR3 amino acids: CAISPRADRDTEAFF. Here the CDR3 DNA reads TGTGCCATCAGTCCCCGCGCGGACAGGGACACTGAAGCTTTCTTT.

This clonotype was picked up many times. The chain joins TRBV7-2 to TRBJ1-5, with unresolved D. This CDR3 has 13 residues. V lost 5 bases and J lost 4, with 9 bases in between. CDR1 is SGHTA, CDR2 FQGNSA, per germline. The CDR3 sequence is CASSPGQNQPQHF. In DNA, the CDR3 is TGTGCCAGCAGCCCGGGTCAAAATCAGCCCCAGCATTTT.

This clonotype has only a few counts. The chain joins TRBV9 to TRBJ2-2, with 13 nucleotides matching TRBD2. The CDR3 is made up of 17 amino acids. Germline CDR1 SGDLS, CDR2 YYNGEE. V shed 4 bases and J 7 bases; nucleotides not matched to a gene: 10. The CDR3, as DNA: TGTGCCAGCAGCACTTTTCCCGGGACTAGCGGGAACGGGGAGCTGTTTTTT. This gives the protein CASSTFPGTSGNGELFF.

The rearrangement links TRBV3-1 to TRBJ1-6; 8 positions agree with TRBD1. Germline V gene sequence: CDR1 LGHDT, CDR2 YNNKEL (reference sequence). The CDR3 contains 16 residues. The V segment lost 3 bases and the J segment 10 bases; nucleotides outside the gene matches: 11. In DNA form, the CDR3 reads TGTGCCAGCAGCCAGGGGACAGGCCTCAACGGGTCACCCCTCCACTTT. It is translated as CASSQGTGLNGSPLHF.

There are many counts of this clonotype. V is TRBV7-8 and J is TRBJ1-1, with a tentative D call TRBD1 (6 bases). CDR1 and CDR2 from the germline V gene are SGHVS and FQNEAQ. V was trimmed by 1 base and J by 10 bases, leaving 10 bases between them. This CDR3 region has 12 residues. The CDR3 nucleotides read TGTGCCAGCAGCTTAGTTGGGGACATAGCTTTCTTT. Its protein is CASSLVGDIAFF.

Worth noting for this clonotype: Mismatch with germline at one junction end may stem from a read error. The chain employs TRBV24-1 and TRBJ2-7, with D perhaps being TRBD1 or TRBD2 (6 bases each). Germline CDR1 reads KGHDR; CDR2 reads SFDVKD. The CDR3 is 16 amino acids. DNA for the CDR3: TGTGCCAGCAGTGAAGGGGGGTGGGAGCCCCTCTACGAGCAGTACTTC. This sequence encodes CASSEGGWEPLYEQYF.

This clonotype occurred many times. The chain joins TRBV5-1 to TRBJ1-1; tentative D call: TRBD1 (5 bases). The CDR3 length is 15 residues. The V gene's germline CDR1 is SGHRS and CDR2 YFSETQ. Between the trimmed V and J ends, which lost 0 bases and 1 base, there was a span of 10 bases. The CDR3 spells CASSLVRGRNTEAFF. The CDR3 nucleotides read TGCGCCAGCAGCTTGGTCCGGGGACGGAACACTGAAGCTTTCTTT.

This clonotype showed up many times. This rearrangement joins TRBV2 to TRBJ2-5; no reliable D call. Trimming left V 1 base short and J 0 bases short, with 15 bases between. Germline V CDR1 and CDR2: SNHLY, FYNNEI. The CDR3 sequence is 17 residues long. CDR3 sequence: CASSEGVDGKHQETQYF. The CDR3, as DNA: TGTGCCAGCAGTGAAGGTGTAGACGGAAAACACCAAGAGACCCAGTACTTC.

The chain joins TRBV20-1 to TRBJ1-5; TRBD1 agrees at 8 bases. The CDR3 has 14 residues. V was pared by 6 bases and J by 5 bases, with 9 bases of the junction left unmatched. CDR1 is DFQATT, CDR2 SNEGSKA, per germline (reference sequence). This CDR3 is CSAPTGDEYQPQHF. The CDR3 nucleotides are TGCAGTGCGCCGACAGGGGATGAATATCAGCCCCAGCATTTT.

The chain has TRBV14 and TRBJ1-5; 7 positions agree with TRBD1. CDR1 SGHDN and CDR2 FVKESK come from the germline V gene. Germline trimming cut 3 bases from V and 6 bases from J; bases unmatched to any gene: 8. The CDR3 is 15 amino acids. The CDR3 bases are TGTGCCAGCAGCCATGCTAGGCAGGGGGGTCAGCCCCAGCATTTT. It specifies CASSHARQGGQPQHF.

This chain connects TRBV5-4 to TRBJ2-5, with D perhaps matching TRBD1 or TRBD2 (5 bases each). This CDR3 comprises 14 residues. Looked up from germline, CDR1 is SGHNT and CDR2 is YYREEE (reference sequence). V was cut by 5 bases and J by 3 bases, with 14 bases left in between. CDR3 sequence: CASRGPAEKETQYF. The CDR3 nucleotides are TGTGCCAGCAGGGGGCCAGCGGAGAAAGAGACCCAGTACTTC.

The rearrangement uses TRBV15 and TRBJ2-1; maybe TRBD2 (5 bases). There are 15 residues in the CDR3. The germline V and J ends were trimmed by 0 bases and 8 bases, with 14 bases remaining between them. In germline, CDR1 is LNHNV, CDR2 YYDKDF (reference sequence). The CDR3 protein is CATSRDGKPRDEQFF. CDR3 DNA sequence: TGTGCCACCAGCAGAGATGGTAAGCCGAGGGATGAGCAGTTCTTC.

V is TRBV7-9 and J is TRBJ2-7; no clear D. V was shortened by 3 bases and J by 8 bases, with 11 bases between the two germline ends. The CDR3 runs 12 residues. CDR1 is SEHNR, CDR2 FQNEAQ, per germline (reference sequence). CDR3 region: CASSLGPDQQYF. The CDR3 DNA reads as TGTGCCAGCAGCTTGGGTCCTGATCAGCAGTACTTC. The full variable domain, in which reference TRBV7-9 and TRBJ2-7 provide the parts outside the CDR3, is DTGVSQNPRHKITKRGQNVTFRCDPISEHNRLYWYRQTLGQGPEFLTYFQNEAQLEKSRLLSDRFSAERPKGSFSTLEIQRTEQGDSAMYLCASSLGPDQQYFGPGTRLTVT.

This clonotype showed up many times. The rearrangement joins TRBV7-2 to TRBJ1-2; 7 positions agree with TRBD1. CDR1 is SGHTA, CDR2 FQGNSA, per germline. V lost 5 bases to trimming and J lost 4 bases; unmatched junction nucleotides: 7. CDR3 length equals 14 residues. CDR3 nucleotides: TGTGCCAGCAGCGAGACAGGGACCGGCTATGGCTACACCTTC. As protein: CASSETGTGYGYTF.

This clonotype was counted at least ten times. The J gene is TRBJ1-1, the V gene TRBV4-2; TRBD1 matches 8 bases. Germline loops: CDR1 LGHNA, CDR2 YNFKEQ. J was trimmed by 5 bases and V by 5 bases; bases with no gene match: 7. CDR3 size: 14 residues. CDR3 region: CASSSRGRGTEAFF. The CDR3 nucleotides read TGTGCCAGCAGCTCCAGGGGGCGAGGTACTGAAGCTTTCTTT.

The chain carries TRBV29-1 and TRBJ2-6; 7 bases map to TRBD1. V was clipped by 7 bases and J by 4 bases; unmatched bases: 10. Germline-derived CDR1 and CDR2 are SQVTM and ANQGSEA. The CDR3 covers 15 residues. Here the CDR3 DNA reads TGCAGCGGGACCGACAGGGCGAGCGGGGCCAACGTCCTGACTTTC. This gives the protein CSGTDRASGANVLTF. Together with reference TRBV29-1 and TRBJ2-6, the CDR3 gives the full variable domain: SAVISQKPSRDICQRGTSLTIQCQVDSQVTMMFWYRQQPGQSLTLIATANQGSEATYESGFVIDKFPISRPNLTFSTLTVSNMSPEDSSIYLCSGTDRASGANVLTFGAGSRLTVL.

The genes are TRBV20-1 and TRBJ2-5, with 9 bases matching TRBD2. This CDR3 has 16 residues. The V segment lost 2 bases and the J segment 2 bases; nucleotides outside the gene matches: 9. The germline V gene encodes CDR1 DFQATT and CDR2 SNEGSKA (reference sequence). The CDR3 protein is CSARPGLAGVQETQYF. The CDR3 DNA reads TGCAGTGCTAGACCAGGGTTAGCGGGGGTACAAGAGACCCAGTACTTC.

The CDR3 coding sequence is TGTGCCAGCAAAATGACAGGGTCGGGCTATGGCTACACCTTC. Translating it yields CASKMTGSGYGYTF. The J gene is TRBJ1-2, the V gene TRBV28, with 7 bases identical to TRBD1. This CDR3 spans 14 amino acids. CDR1 is MDHEN and CDR2 is SYDVKM in the germline V gene. V trimming: 7 bases; J trimming: 4 bases; junction bases outside the gene matches: 9.

In regard to this clonotype: A read error may explain this, as a much larger clone is one base away. V usage is TRBV2 and J usage is TRBJ2-2; D not resolved. This CDR3 is built from 13 residues. Germline assignment: CDR1 SNHLY and CDR2 FYNNEI. DNA of the CDR3: TGTGCCGGCAGTGAAGTATACACCGGGGAGCTGTTTTTT. Translated: CAGSEVYTGELFF.

The chain is built from TRBV20-1 and TRBJ1-5; D may be TRBD1 (5 bases). The CDR3 has 14 amino acids. V was trimmed by 3 bases and J by 11 bases, leaving 20 bases between them. Germline CDR1 reads DFQATT; CDR2 reads SNEGSKA (reference sequence). CDR3 bases: TGCAGTGCTAGGGGGCTAGCGGGAGGGGAGACCCAGCATTTT. Protein sequence: CSARGLAGGETQHF.

This clonotype was counted at least ten times. The J gene is TRBJ1-2, the V gene TRBV19; D call uncertain. Germline V gives CDR1 LNHDA, CDR2 SQIVND (reference sequence). Trimming took 7 bases from V and 6 from J, leaving 3 bases between them. CDR3 length equals 9 residues. The DNA for the CDR3 is TGTGCCAGTATTAATGGCTACACCTTC. Encoded protein: CASINGYTF.

Only a few counts were recorded for this clonotype. The V and J genes are TRBV20-1 and TRBJ2-2; the D gene is possibly TRBD2 (6 bases). Trimming took off 6 bases at V and 0 bases at J, with 20 bases between the two ends. The CDR3 spans 17 residues. Germline CDR1 and CDR2: DFQATT and SNEGSKA (reference sequence). Written as DNA, the CDR3 is TGCAGTGCCGAGGCAGGAGCGGGCGCTCCGAACACCGGGGAGCTGTTTTTT. Translated, it gives CSAEAGAGAPNTGELFF.

This clonotype has just a few counts. The junction shows a germline mismatch at one end, possibly a read error. The gene calls are TRBV7-2 and TRBJ1-2; possibly TRBD1 for D (6 bases). This CDR3 comprises 16 residues. Germline CDR1 and CDR2: SGHTA and FQGNSA. CDR3 residues: CASSQVSSGRGDGYTF. CDR3 DNA sequence: TGCGCCAGCAGCCAAGTCTCTTCAGGCAGGGGAGATGGCTACACCTTC.